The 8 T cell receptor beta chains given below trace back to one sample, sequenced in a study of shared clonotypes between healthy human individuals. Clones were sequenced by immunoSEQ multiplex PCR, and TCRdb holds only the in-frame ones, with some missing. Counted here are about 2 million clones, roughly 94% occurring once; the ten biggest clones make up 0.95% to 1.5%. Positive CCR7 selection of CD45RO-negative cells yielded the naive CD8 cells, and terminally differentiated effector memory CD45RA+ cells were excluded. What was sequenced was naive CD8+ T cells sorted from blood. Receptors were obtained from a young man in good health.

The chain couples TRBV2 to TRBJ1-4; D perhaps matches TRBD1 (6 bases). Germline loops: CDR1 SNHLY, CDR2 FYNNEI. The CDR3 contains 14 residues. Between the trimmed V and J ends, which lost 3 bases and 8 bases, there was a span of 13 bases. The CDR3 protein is CASSEVRTDEKLFF. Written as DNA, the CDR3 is TGTGCCAGCAGTGAGGTTAGGACAGACGAAAAACTGTTTTTT.

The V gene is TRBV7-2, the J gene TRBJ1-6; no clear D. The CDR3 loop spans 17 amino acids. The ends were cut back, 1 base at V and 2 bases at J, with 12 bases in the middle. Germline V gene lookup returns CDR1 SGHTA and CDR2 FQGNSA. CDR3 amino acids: CASSLVSRGAYNSPLHF. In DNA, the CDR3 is TGTGCCAGCAGCTTAGTCTCCCGCGGGGCCTATAATTCACCCCTCCACTTT.

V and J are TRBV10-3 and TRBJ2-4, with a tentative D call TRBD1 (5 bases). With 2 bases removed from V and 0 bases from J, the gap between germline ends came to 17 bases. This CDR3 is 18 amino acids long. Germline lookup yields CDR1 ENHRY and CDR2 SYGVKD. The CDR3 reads CAISEEGDYLLAKNIQYF. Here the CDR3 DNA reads TGTGCCATCAGTGAGGAAGGGGATTACCTGCTAGCCAAAAACATTCAGTACTTC.

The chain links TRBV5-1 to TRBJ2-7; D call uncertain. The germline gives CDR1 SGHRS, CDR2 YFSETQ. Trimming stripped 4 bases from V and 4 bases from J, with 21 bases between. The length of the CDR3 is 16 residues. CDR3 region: CASSPRRNQYNYEQYF. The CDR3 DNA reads TGCGCCAGCAGCCCCCGGAGAAATCAATATAATTACGAGCAGTACTTC. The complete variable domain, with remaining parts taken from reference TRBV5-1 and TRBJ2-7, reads KAGVTQTPRYLIKTRGQQVTLSCSPISGHRSVSWYQQTPGQGLQFLFEYFSETQRNKGNFPGRFSGRQFSNSRSEMNVSTLELGDSALYLCASSPRRNQYNYEQYFGPGTRLTVT.

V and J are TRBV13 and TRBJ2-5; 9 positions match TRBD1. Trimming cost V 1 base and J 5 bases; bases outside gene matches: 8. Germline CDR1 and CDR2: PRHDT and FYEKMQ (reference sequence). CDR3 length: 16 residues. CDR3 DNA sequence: TGTGCCAGCAGCTTAGTGGACAGGGGTACGAAGGAGACCCAGTACTTC. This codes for CASSLVDRGTKETQYF.

CDR3 in amino acids: CASSLAPGTGWNSPLHF. The CDR3 DNA sequence: TGTGCCAGCAGCTTAGCGCCGGGGACAGGGTGGAATTCACCCCTCCACTTT. The V call is TRBV7-9, the J call TRBJ1-6; 9 nucleotides line up with TRBD1. The CDR3 length is 17 residues. Germline CDR1 is SEHNR and CDR2 is FQNEAQ (reference sequence). With 0 bases clipped from V and 7 bases from J, the junction kept 7 bases outside the gene matches.

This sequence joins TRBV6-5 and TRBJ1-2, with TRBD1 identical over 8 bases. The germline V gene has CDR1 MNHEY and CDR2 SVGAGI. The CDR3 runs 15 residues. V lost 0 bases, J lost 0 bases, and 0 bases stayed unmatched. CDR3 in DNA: TGTGCCAGCAGTTACTCGACAGGGGCTAACTATGGCTACACCTTC. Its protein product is CASSYSTGANYGYTF.

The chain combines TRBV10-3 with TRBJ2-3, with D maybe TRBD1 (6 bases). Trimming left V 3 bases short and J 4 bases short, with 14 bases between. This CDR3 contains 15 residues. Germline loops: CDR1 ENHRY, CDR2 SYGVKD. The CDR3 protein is CAISDSFRGADTQYF. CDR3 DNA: TGTGCCATCAGTGACTCTTTCAGGGGCGCAGATACGCAGTATTTT.